This T cell receptor (beta chain) was observed in a study of blood T cell repertoires in COVID-19. For the study at large: Sources were T cells, B-cell-depleted T cells, or PBMCs; the material itself was cDNA or gDNA.

Here immunoSEQ multiplex PCR was the method, and the copy in TCRdb shows in-frame clones only, minus some. The data show about 57,000 clones, roughly 88% seen once. What was sequenced was peripheral blood. The origin of this receptor is a human donor in a cohort sampled during active COVID-19.

CDR3 in DNA: TGTGCCAGCAGCCAATTTAGCGGGAGGCCAAGCAAACAAGAGACCCAGTACTTC. This gives the protein CASSQFSGRPSKQETQYF. The genes are TRBV3-1 (or the pseudogene TRBV3-2) and TRBJ2-5, with TRBD2 matching over 10 bases. CDR3 length: 18 residues. Germline V CDR1 and CDR2: LGHDT, YNNKEL (reference sequence). The V and J ends lost 2 bases and 2 bases, in that order; junction bases with no gene match: 11.